Following are 7 T cell receptor beta chains from one sample sequenced in a study of blood T cell repertoires in COVID-19. Using immunoSEQ multiplex PCR, the repertoire was profiled, and TCRdb retains in-frame clones only, with some absent. Altogether 150,000 to 200,000 clones are present, approximately 90% being singletons, with the ten largest covering 2.1%. Sequencing was carried out using peripheral blood. These receptors came from a man between 70 and 80 years old with active or convalescent COVID-19.

The J gene is TRBJ2-1, the V gene TRBV10-1; D is perhaps TRBD1 (6 bases). Trimming cost V 1 base and J 7 bases, with 14 bases left between them. Germline V gives CDR1 WNHNN, CDR2 SYGVQD (reference sequence). CDR3 length: 15 amino acids. The CDR3 is CASSEYPGRGNEQFF. The DNA for the CDR3 is TGCGCCAGCAGTGAGTACCCTGGCAGGGGAAATGAGCAGTTCTTC.

The chain couples TRBV10-3 to TRBJ1-4; 8 nucleotides align to TRBD1. Per germline, CDR1 ENHRY and CDR2 SYGVKD. CDR3 length: 17 residues. J was trimmed by 0 bases and V by 3 bases; bases with no gene match: 6. The CDR3 region is CAISDTGQVATNEKLFF. Here the CDR3 DNA reads TGTGCCATCAGTGATACGGGACAGGTGGCAACTAATGAAAAACTGTTTTTT.

The rearrangement joins TRBV28 to TRBJ2-7; 9 bases match TRBD1. This CDR3 region has 12 residues. CDR1 and CDR2 from the germline V gene are MDHEN and SYDVKM. Trimming cost V 7 bases and J 7 bases; bases outside gene matches: 5. The CDR3 reads CASTSTGGEQYF. The CDR3 DNA sequence: TGTGCCAGCACCTCGACAGGGGGTGAGCAGTACTTC.

This chain joins TRBV24-1 and TRBJ1-5, with 9 bases lining up with TRBD1. The V and J ends lost 10 bases and 2 bases, in that order; junction bases with no gene match: 5. This CDR3 comprises 14 residues. In germline, CDR1 is KGHDR, CDR2 SFDVKD. This CDR3 is CATATGGRNQPQHF. The CDR3 nucleotides read TGTGCCACTGCGACAGGGGGTCGCAATCAGCCCCAGCATTTT.

The genes are TRBV11-2 and TRBJ1-3; D unclear. V was pared by 1 base and J by 0 bases, with 4 bases between. CDR3 length equals 14 residues. The germline gives CDR1 SGHAT, CDR2 FQNNGV. CDR3 DNA sequence: TGTGCCAGCAGCTTAGGGGCCTCTGGAAACACCATATATTTT. Translated: CASSLGASGNTIYF.

V usage is TRBV7-8 and J usage is TRBJ2-7, with TRBD1 matching over 8 bases. The CDR3 length is 14 residues. Germline CDR1 reads SGHVS; CDR2 reads FQNEAQ. V lost 5 bases and J lost 6; bases outside the gene matches: 9. The CDR3 region has the DNA TGTGCCAGCAGCCCAGGGGGCGCGAATACCGAGCAGTACTTC. It yields the protein CASSPGGANTEQYF.

The chain employs TRBV11-2 and TRBJ1-2; D is unclear. This CDR3 spans 14 amino acids. CDR1 and CDR2 from the germline V gene are SGHAT and FQNNGV. Trimming removed 5 bases at V and 4 bases at J, with 14 bases between. In DNA, the CDR3 is TGTGCCAGCAGCCCCCTTGAGGGCGGCTATGGCTACACCTTC. It specifies CASSPLEGGYGYTF.